A single T cell receptor beta chain is shown here with its context. Trimming shortened V by 6 bases and J by 4 bases, and 15 bases separated the two germline ends. Germline V gives CDR1 MNHEY, CDR2 SVGEGT. The CDR3 extends over 14 amino acids. The entry originates in a study of blood T cell repertoires in COVID-19. Generated by immunoSEQ multiplex PCR, the TCRdb table keeps only in-frame clones and is missing some. The table shows about 300,000 clones, with about nine tenths occurring only once. This rearrangement joins TRBV6-2 or TRBV6-3 to TRBJ2-5; no firm D call. This clonotype was sampled from a woman between 18 and 29 years old who had recovered from COVID-19. The sample was PBMCs or T cells enriched from blood (not recorded which). This CDR3 reads CASSPLPYGETQYF. The CDR3 DNA reads as TGTGCCAGCAGCCCTTTACCGTACGGAGAGACCCAGTACTTC.